This T cell receptor (beta chain) was captured by sequencing in a study of shared clonotypes between healthy human individuals. The V gene's germline CDR1 is SGHRS and CDR2 YFSETQ. J lost 4 bases, V lost 1 base, and 15 bases had no gene match. This CDR3 comprises 18 residues. The protocol was immunoSEQ multiplex PCR, while the TCRdb copy is restricted to in-frame clones and leaves out a portion. The sample has 1,400,000 or so clones, approximately 98.5% seen once. The chain couples TRBV5-1 to TRBJ2-5, with 8 bases fitting TRBD2. The sequenced sample was naive CD4+ T cells sorted from blood. Subset reported: CD45RA+ positively selected. The clonotype was recovered from a man aged 30 to 39 in good health. Here the CDR3 DNA reads TGCGCCAGCAGCTTGTCGGGGAGTAGCGGGATCGGGGGAGAGACCCAGTACTTC. Amino acids: CASSLSGSSGIGGETQYF.